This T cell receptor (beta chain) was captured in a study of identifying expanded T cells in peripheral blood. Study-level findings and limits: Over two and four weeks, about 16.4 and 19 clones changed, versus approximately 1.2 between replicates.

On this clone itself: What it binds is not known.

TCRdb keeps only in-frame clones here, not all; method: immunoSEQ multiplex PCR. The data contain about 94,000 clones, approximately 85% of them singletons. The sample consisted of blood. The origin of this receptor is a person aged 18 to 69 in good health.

The CDR3 spells CASSQVSGNTIYF. The CDR3 coding sequence is TGCGCCAGCAGCCAAGTTTCTGGAAACACCATATATTTT. V usage is TRBV4-1 and J usage is TRBJ1-3; no clear D gene. In germline, CDR1 is MGHRA, CDR2 YSYEKL. CDR3 length: 13 residues. Trimming pared 1 base from V and 1 base from J, leaving 2 bases between.